This is a list of T cell receptor beta chains from one sample in a study of blood T cell repertoires in COVID-19. Assay: immunoSEQ multiplex PCR; the TCRdb copy retains only in-frame clones and omits some. The sample lists about 390,000 clones; more than 75% were seen once. The material sequenced was peripheral blood. All receptors derive from a woman aged 60-75 years with COVID-19, enrolled during active disease. Each CDR3 is given with its conserved first and last residue. D genes are given only for firm matches. The size field is filled for only some rows; it gives once, few, many or a size class.

>TRBJ2-7|TRBD1|NA|TRBV19
CASSRGTGEDEQYF
TGTGCCAGTAGTAGGGGGACAGGGGAAGACGAGCAGTACTTC
>TRBJ2-1|TRBD2|NA|TRBV24-1
CATSDPSAGGNEQFF
TGTGCCACCAGTGATCCCTCAGCGGGGGGAAATGAGCAGTTCTTC
>TRBJ1-1|NA|few|TRBV28
CATSGNTEAFF
TGTGCCACCTCGGGGAACACTGAAGCTTTCTTT
>TRBJ1-6|NA|NA|TRBV11-2
CASSFGQGGSPLHF
TGTGCCAGCAGCTTCGGCCAGGGTGGTTCACCCCTCCACTTT
>TRBJ1-1|NA|NA|TRBV25-1
CASSTLGAPRTEAFF
TGTGCCAGCAGCACGCTGGGCGCGCCACGCACTGAAGCTTTCTTT
>TRBJ1-2|NA|few|TRBV14
CASSLGPLNYGYTF
TGTGCCAGCAGCCTTGGCCCCCTTAACTATGGCTACACCTTC
>TRBJ2-1|TRBD2|NA|TRBV11-3
CASSFGRGSSYNEQFF
TGTGCCAGCAGCTTTGGGCGGGGGAGCTCCTACAATGAGCAGTTCTTC
>TRBJ1-2|TRBD1|NA|TRBV15
CATSRDTGTGVIFYGYTF
TGTGCCACCAGCAGAGATACCGGGACAGGGGTAATTTTCTATGGCTACACCTTC
>TRBJ2-2|NA|NA|TRBV5-1
CASSSGHQRGTGELFF
TGCGCCAGCAGCTCGGGACACCAGAGGGGCACCGGGGAGCTGTTTTTT
>TRBJ1-6|TRBD1|NA|TRBV5-4
CASSFGGQWDSPLHF
TGTGCCAGCAGCTTTGGGGGACAGTGGGATTCACCCCTCCACTTT
>TRBJ1-2|NA|once|TRBV11-2
CASRPDLQGSGYTF
TGTGCCAGCAGACCCGACTTACAGGGTTCTGGCTACACCTTC
>TRBJ1-1|TRBD1|NA|TRBV6-5
CASSYSGTANTEAFF
TGTGCCAGCAGTTACTCCGGGACAGCCAACACTGAAGCTTTCTTT
>TRBJ2-7|NA|NA|TRBV18
CASSPPLGFREQYF
TGTGCCAGCTCACCGCCACTCGGGTTTAGGGAGCAGTACTTC
>TRBJ1-3|NA|NA|TRBV7-3
CASSSDSHAGNTIYF
TGTGCCAGCAGCTCTGACAGCCACGCTGGAAACACCATATATTTT
>TRBJ1-2|NA|NA|TRBV29-1
CSVADWRGGYTF
TGCAGCGTCGCTGACTGGAGGGGAGGCTACACCTTC
>TRBJ1-5|NA|NA|TRBV11-2
CASSLGTGDQPQHF
TGTGCCAGCAGCTTAGGTACTGGTGATCAGCCCCAGCATTTT
>TRBJ1-4|NA|NA|TRBV5-4
CASSPGGGLPEKLFF
TGTGCCAGCAGCCCTGGCGGGGGCCTTCCAGAAAAACTGTTTTTT
>TRBJ2-1|NA|NA|TRBV7-2
CASSLVARGFPYNEQFF
TGTGCCAGCAGCTTAGTCGCTAGGGGGTTTCCCTACAATGAGCAGTTCTTC
>TRBJ1-1|TRBD1|NA|TRBV5-1
CASSSKGTGSWAFF
TGCGCCAGCAGCTCCAAGGGGACAGGGAGCTGGGCTTTCTTT
>TRBJ1-4|TRBD1|NA|TRBV9
CASSLRPGGIEKLFF
TGTGCCAGCAGCCTCAGACCAGGGGGCATAGAAAAACTGTTTTTT
>TRBJ1-2|TRBD1|once|TRBV30
CAWSTGVGYGYTF
TGTGCCTGGAGCACAGGGGTTGGCTATGGCTACACCTTC
>TRBJ1-1|NA|NA|TRBV9
CASSVDRGGGRSTEAFF
TGTGCCAGCAGCGTAGATCGAGGGGGAGGGCGAAGCACTGAAGCTTTCTTT
>TRBJ1-5|NA|NA|TRBV28
CASSFSGRGANQPQHF
TGTGCCAGCAGTTTTTCGGGGCGGGGGGCCAATCAGCCCCAGCATTTT
>TRBJ2-7|NA|once|TRBV18
CASSPLRGSYEQYF
TGTGCCAGCTCACCACTTCGGGGCTCCTACGAGCAGTACTTC